This T cell receptor beta chain is from a study of T cell clones after liver transplantation. Study at large: Post-transplant blood was tracked for graft-donor-reactive T cell clones identified in a pre-transplant mixed lymphocyte reaction. Apart from a few HCV-positive recipients, transplants were for non-autoimmune, non-viral reasons.

Of note for this clone: Its cognate antigen is unknown.

Profiled with immunoSEQ multiplex PCR; TCRdb holds only in-frame clones, not every one. Of more than 95,000 clones detected, around nine tenths appear once; the ten largest clones hold about 0.8%. Study-level results: In a couple of subjects, few donor cells limited the measurable donor-reactive repertoire.

The V end lost 0 bases, the J end lost 1 base, and 9 bases lay between the germline ends. The length of the CDR3 is 15 residues. Germline V gene lookup returns CDR1 SEHNR and CDR2 FQNEAQ (reference sequence). The sequence came from a human patient who received a liver transplant. Some T cells here may be from the graft donor. The sample consisted of CD4+ T cells from blood, taken 12 months after liver transplant. The genes are TRBV7-9 and TRBJ1-1; D remains ambiguous. CDR3 loop: CASSLAWAENTEAFF. The CDR3, as DNA: TGTGCCAGCAGCTTAGCGTGGGCAGAGAACACTGAAGCTTTCTTT.